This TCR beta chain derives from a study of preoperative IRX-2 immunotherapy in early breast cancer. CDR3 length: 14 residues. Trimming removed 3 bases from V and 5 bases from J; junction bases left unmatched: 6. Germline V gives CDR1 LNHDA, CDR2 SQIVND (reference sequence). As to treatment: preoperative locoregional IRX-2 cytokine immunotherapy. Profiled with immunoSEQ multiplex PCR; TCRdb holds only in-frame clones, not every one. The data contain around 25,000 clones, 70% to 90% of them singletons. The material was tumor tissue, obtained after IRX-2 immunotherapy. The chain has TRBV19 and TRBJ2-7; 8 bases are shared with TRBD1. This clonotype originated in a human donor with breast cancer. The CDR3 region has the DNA TGTGCCAGTAGTATGCACAGGGGGTTGAACGAGCAGTACTTC. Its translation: CASSMHRGLNEQYF.